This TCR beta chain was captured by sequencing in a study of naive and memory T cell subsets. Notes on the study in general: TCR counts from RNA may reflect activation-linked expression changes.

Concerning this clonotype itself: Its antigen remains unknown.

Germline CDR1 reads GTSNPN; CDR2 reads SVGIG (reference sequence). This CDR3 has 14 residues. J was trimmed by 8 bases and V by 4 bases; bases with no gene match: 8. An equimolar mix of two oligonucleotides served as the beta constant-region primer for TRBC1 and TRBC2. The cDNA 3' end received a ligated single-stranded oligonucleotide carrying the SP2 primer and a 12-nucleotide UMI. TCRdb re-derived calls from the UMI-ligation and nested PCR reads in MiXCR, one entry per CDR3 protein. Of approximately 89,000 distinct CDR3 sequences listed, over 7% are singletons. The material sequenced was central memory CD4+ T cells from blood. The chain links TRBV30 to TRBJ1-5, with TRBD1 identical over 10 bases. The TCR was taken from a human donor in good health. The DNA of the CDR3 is TGTGCCTGGACCAGCCGCGGACAGGGGGAGCCCCAGCATTTT. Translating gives CAWTSRGQGEPQHF.